The 32 T cell receptor beta chains in this list originate from one sample, sequenced in a study of shared clonotypes between healthy human individuals. CD8 cells regarded as naive lacked CD45RO, were positively chosen for CCR7, and omitted terminally differentiated effector memory CD45RA+ cells. Repertoires were generated with immunoSEQ multiplex PCR, while TCRdb's copy carries only in-frame clones and drops some. The data show about 820,000 clones, with about 92% seen just once and 24% held by the top ten. Sequencing was done on a sample of naive CD8+ T cells sorted from blood. All receptors derive from a young man in good health.

Only one count was recorded for this clone. The rearrangement joins TRBV28 to TRBJ2-7; 10 bases map to TRBD1. Trimming cost V 5 bases and J 5 bases; bases outside gene matches: 6. The CDR3 consists of 14 residues. CDR1 is MDHEN and CDR2 is SYDVKM in the germline V gene. The CDR3 coding sequence is TGTGCCAGCAGTATTACCGGGACAGGGGACGAGCAGTACTTC. Translated, it gives CASSITGTGDEQYF.

The chain combines TRBV6-5 with TRBJ2-5; TRBD1 might be the D (5 bases). This CDR3 region has 15 residues. V was trimmed by 2 bases and J by 5 bases, leaving 15 bases between them. Germline CDR1 MNHEY, CDR2 SVGAGI. CDR3 DNA: TGTGCCAGCAGTTACCAGGGCCAAGGATACGAGACCCAGTACTTC. Translation: CASSYQGQGYETQYF.

The chain is built from TRBV25-1 and TRBJ2-1; TRBD2 aligns across 10 bases. The CDR3 totals 18 residues. Germline loops: CDR1 MGHDK, CDR2 SYGVNS. With 3 bases clipped from V and 5 bases from J, the junction kept 13 bases outside the gene matches. The CDR3 DNA reads as TGTGCCAGCAGTGACAGAGCCCATAGCGGGAGGTGGGACAATGAGCAGTTCTTC. Translated, it gives CASSDRAHSGRWDNEQFF.

This clone has just one count. This chain joins TRBV27 and TRBJ2-3; TRBD1 agrees at 7 bases. V shed 5 bases and J 9 bases; nucleotides not matched to a gene: 11. Germline-derived CDR1 and CDR2 are MNHEY and SMNVEV (reference sequence). The CDR3 has 14 amino acids. In nucleotides, the CDR3 is TGTGCCAGCAGTCTGGGACAGACCAGGACCACGCAGTATTTT. Residues: CASSLGQTRTTQYF.

This chain connects TRBV2 to TRBJ2-7; perhaps TRBD2 as D (6 bases). Looked up from germline, CDR1 is SNHLY and CDR2 is FYNNEI. With 3 bases removed from V and 4 bases from J, the gap between germline ends came to 13 bases. The CDR3 is made up of 14 amino acids. The CDR3 DNA follows: TGTGCCAGCAGTGAGATTAGCGGTTCATACGAGCAGTACTTC. Residues: CASSEISGSYEQYF.

The V and J genes are TRBV19 and TRBJ2-3; tentatively, D is TRBD1 (5 bases). The germline V gene encodes CDR1 LNHDA and CDR2 SQIVND (reference sequence). The V end was cut by 7 bases, the J end by 0 bases, with 11 bases between. The CDR3 sequence is 14 residues long. CDR3 coding DNA: TGTGCCAGTAACGAACAGGCGAGCACAGATACGCAGTATTTT. Translating gives CASNEQASTDTQYF.

The gene calls are TRBV19 and TRBJ1-2, with a weak D call TRBD1 (5 bases). Trimming took 2 bases from V and 1 from J, leaving 11 bases between them. Germline assignment: CDR1 LNHDA and CDR2 SQIVND (reference sequence). The CDR3 totals 15 residues. The CDR3 nucleotides are TGTGCCAGTAGTATAATCCGGGACGGTAACTATGGCTACACCTTC. Translation: CASSIIRDGNYGYTF.

The chain has TRBV7-9 and TRBJ2-2, with D maybe TRBD1 (5 bases). V was shortened by 1 base and J by 1 base, with 13 bases between the two germline ends. The CDR3 has 17 amino acids. Germline-derived CDR1 and CDR2 are SEHNR and FQNEAQ (reference sequence). The CDR3 loop reads CASSLEWGRVNTGELFF. For the CDR3, the DNA is TGTGCCAGCAGCTTAGAATGGGGCAGGGTGAACACCGGGGAGCTGTTTTTT.

This chain connects TRBV5-1 to TRBJ1-1; the D gene is possibly TRBD1 (5 bases). This CDR3 has 14 residues. Trimming pared 0 bases from V and 7 bases from J, leaving 13 bases between. Germline values: CDR1 SGHRS, CDR2 YFSETQ. CDR3 in DNA: TGCGCCAGCAGCTTGGTGCCAGGGCCAGATGAAGCTTTCTTT. Encoded protein: CASSLVPGPDEAFF. Full variable domain (remainder filled in from reference TRBV5-1 and TRBJ1-1): KAGVTQTPRYLIKTRGQQVTLSCSPISGHRSVSWYQQTPGQGLQFLFEYFSETQRNKGNFPGRFSGRQFSNSRSEMNVSTLELGDSALYLCASSLVPGPDEAFFGQGTRLTVV.

The V call is TRBV5-1, the J call TRBJ2-5; 9 bases are shared with TRBD2. The V segment lost 0 bases and the J segment 4 bases; nucleotides outside the gene matches: 4. This CDR3 region has 15 residues. CDR1 and CDR2 from the germline V gene are SGHRS and YFSETQ. In DNA, the CDR3 is TGCGCCAGCAGCTTGGTAGCGGGGGAGTTAGAGACCCAGTACTTC. It is translated as CASSLVAGELETQYF.

This clone was counted a few times. The chain uses TRBV27 and TRBJ2-7; 12 positions agree with TRBD2. V was clipped by 4 bases and J by 3 bases; unmatched bases: 7. The germline V gene has CDR1 MNHEY and CDR2 SMNVEV (reference sequence). The CDR3 is 16 residues long. DNA of the CDR3: TGTGCCAGCAGTTCCGGACTAGCGGGGCTGATCTACGAGCAGTACTTC. Protein product: CASSSGLAGLIYEQYF.

This clone was counted a single time. The chain is built from TRBV15 and TRBJ2-1; D remains ambiguous. Deletions cut 1 base from V and 5 bases from J, with 6 bases between. Germline V lookup: CDR1 LNHNV, CDR2 YYDKDF (reference sequence). CDR3 length equals 13 residues. The CDR3 nucleotides are TGTGCCACCAGCAGAGGACGGGACAATGAGCAGTTCTTC. Its protein is CATSRGRDNEQFF.

The V gene is TRBV7-9, the J gene TRBJ2-3; 8 bases fit TRBD2. The V and J ends lost 6 bases and 3 bases, in that order; junction bases with no gene match: 8. The CDR3 is 15 amino acids. The germline gives CDR1 SEHNR, CDR2 FQNEAQ (reference sequence). In nucleotides, the CDR3 is TGTGCCAGCAGTCCAAGCGGGAGTTGGACAGATACGCAGTATTTT. It yields the protein CASSPSGSWTDTQYF.

The chain has TRBV4-3 and TRBJ2-1; D call uncertain. Per germline, CDR1 LGHNA and CDR2 YSLEER. V gave up 1 base and J gave up 1 base, with 14 bases separating them. The CDR3 has 17 amino acids. CDR3 amino acids: CASSQGPAARSYNEQFF. The CDR3 bases are TGCGCCAGCAGCCAAGGTCCGGCCGCGAGGTCCTACAATGAGCAGTTCTTC.

The J gene is TRBJ2-2, the V gene TRBV27, with 9 bases identical to TRBD1. J was trimmed by 5 bases and V by 6 bases; bases with no gene match: 4. The CDR3 spans 14 residues. In germline, CDR1 is MNHEY, CDR2 SMNVEV (reference sequence). Here the CDR3 DNA reads TGTGCCAGCAGCTGGACAGGGGATACCGGGGAGCTGTTTTTT. Protein product: CASSWTGDTGELFF.

The gene calls are TRBV10-3 and TRBJ2-7; 8 bases line up with TRBD1. Germline V gene data show CDR1 as ENHRY and CDR2 as SYGVKD. V shed 6 bases, J shed 4 bases, and the junction held 8 bases outside the gene matches. The CDR3 runs to 14 residues. CDR3 residues: CAIRKDRDEYEQYF. The DNA for the CDR3 is TGTGCCATCAGGAAGGACAGGGATGAGTACGAGCAGTACTTC.

The V gene is TRBV4-3, the J gene TRBJ2-1; no definite D call. Trimming took 3 bases from V and 4 from J, leaving 13 bases between them. The CDR3 is 15 amino acids. Per the germline V gene, CDR1 is LGHNA and CDR2 is YSLEER. In DNA form, the CDR3 reads TGCGCCAGCAGCCATAGAGACACTTTATACAATGAGCAGTTCTTC. It yields the protein CASSHRDTLYNEQFF.

This chain connects TRBV11-2 to TRBJ2-5, with D perhaps matching TRBD1 (7 bases). There are 16 residues in the CDR3. Trimming shortened V by 3 bases and J by 1 base, and 15 bases separated the two germline ends. The germline CDR1 and CDR2 sequences are SGHAT and FQNNGV. This chain's CDR3 is CASSLIAGGSQETQYF. The CDR3 bases are TGTGCCAGCAGCTTGATTGCAGGGGGGAGCCAAGAGACCCAGTACTTC.

J is TRBJ2-2 and V is TRBV7-9, with D uncertain. Germline values: CDR1 SEHNR, CDR2 FQNEAQ (reference sequence). V was trimmed by 1 base and J by 1 base, leaving 7 bases between them. The CDR3 is made up of 15 amino acids. CDR3 in DNA: TGTGCCAGCAGCTTAGTATCACGGAACACCGGGGAGCTGTTTTTT. Amino acid sequence: CASSLVSRNTGELFF.

The chain carries TRBV18 and TRBJ2-5, with TRBD2 matching 7 bases. V was clipped by 5 bases and J by 5 bases; unmatched bases: 17. Germline CDR1 reads KGHSH; CDR2 reads LQKENI. This CDR3 region has 17 residues. CDR3 sequence (DNA): TGTGCCAGCTCATTCACGACCCCGGGGGGTAGCCGCGAGACCCAGTACTTC. Amino acids: CASSFTTPGGSRETQYF.

The chain is built from TRBV7-6 and TRBJ2-7; 12 bases are shared with TRBD1. The CDR3 covers 16 residues. The V gene's germline CDR1 is SGHVS and CDR2 FNYEAQ. The J segment lost 5 bases and the V segment lost 1 base, leaving 6 bases of the junction unmatched. The CDR3: CASSLDPGQGAHEQYF. The CDR3 DNA is TGTGCCAGCAGCTTAGACCCGGGACAGGGGGCCCACGAGCAGTACTTC.

The V and J genes are TRBV28 and TRBJ1-1, with 12 positions matching TRBD1. Germline lookup yields CDR1 MDHEN and CDR2 SYDVKM. V gave up 4 bases and J gave up 5 bases; unmatched junction bases: 5. The CDR3 loop spans 15 amino acids. The CDR3 loop reads CASSSRDRGPTEAFF. The CDR3 bases are TGTGCCAGCAGTTCACGGGACAGGGGGCCAACTGAAGCTTTCTTT.

The V gene is TRBV6-6, the J gene TRBJ2-2; 7 bases agree with TRBD2. V was clipped by 0 bases and J by 6 bases; unmatched bases: 4. This CDR3 has 15 amino acids. Germline V CDR1 and CDR2: MNHNY, SVGAGI (reference sequence). CDR3 DNA: TGTGCCAGCAGTTACTCGCGGGAGACCCCCGGGGAGCTGTTTTTT. Its protein product is CASSYSRETPGELFF.

The V and J genes are TRBV5-6 and TRBJ1-5; D unclear. The CDR3 covers 15 residues. The V and J ends lost 4 bases and 5 bases respectively, with 16 bases between them. Germline V CDR1 and CDR2: SGHDT, YYEEEE. In DNA form, the CDR3 reads TGTGCCAGCAGCACCTCGGTAGGGAGGGATCAGCCCCAGCATTTT. Protein sequence: CASSTSVGRDQPQHF.

The chain couples TRBV7-9 to TRBJ2-1; perhaps TRBD2 as D (6 bases). CDR3 length: 12 residues. Per the germline V gene, CDR1 is SEHNR and CDR2 is FQNEAQ (reference sequence). Deletions cut 5 bases from V and 16 bases from J, with 18 bases between. The CDR3 DNA follows: TGTGCCAGCAGCGATAGGAGGGACGACAAATTCTTC. Its protein is CASSDRRDDKFF.

Of note for this clone: The same CDR3 is also encoded by other DNA sequences in this sample. This chain links TRBV6-5 with TRBJ2-1, with D hard to call. The CDR3 has 13 residues. Trimming stripped 4 bases from V and 4 bases from J, with 8 bases between. The germline gives CDR1 MNHEY, CDR2 SVGAGI. CDR3 residues: CASSSTAYNEQFF. DNA of the CDR3: TGTGCCAGCAGTTCAACGGCGTACAATGAGCAGTTCTTC.

The V call is TRBV27, the J call TRBJ2-1; 9 bases agree with TRBD2. With 7 bases clipped from V and 0 bases from J, the junction kept 4 bases outside the gene matches. The CDR3 has 15 residues. The germline V gene has CDR1 MNHEY and CDR2 SMNVEV (reference sequence). The CDR3: CASTLAGSSYNEQFF. CDR3 nucleotides: TGTGCCAGCACCCTAGCGGGAAGCTCCTACAATGAGCAGTTCTTC.

The sample holds one count of this clone. The V call is TRBV5-1, the J call TRBJ2-3; possibly TRBD2 for D (5 bases). Germline CDR1 SGHRS, CDR2 YFSETQ. The CDR3 covers 16 residues. Trimming took off 4 bases at V and 2 bases at J, with 17 bases between the two ends. The CDR3 sequence: CASSLGEEAFTDTQYF. The CDR3 DNA reads TGCGCCAGCAGCCTCGGTGAGGAGGCCTTCACAGATACGCAGTATTTT. Using reference TRBV5-1 and TRBJ2-3 for the parts outside the CDR3, the full variable domain is KAGVTQTPRYLIKTRGQQVTLSCSPISGHRSVSWYQQTPGQGLQFLFEYFSETQRNKGNFPGRFSGRQFSNSRSEMNVSTLELGDSALYLCASSLGEEAFTDTQYFGPGTRLTVL.

The chain's CDR3 is CASSTGGGELFF. The CDR3 DNA sequence: TGTGCCAGTAGTACGGGGGGCGGGGAGCTGTTTTTT. J is TRBJ2-2 and V is TRBV19; 7 bases match TRBD2. The CDR3 loop spans 12 amino acids. J lost 7 bases, V lost 4 bases, and 0 bases had no gene match. Looked up from germline, CDR1 is LNHDA and CDR2 is SQIVND (reference sequence). The complete variable domain, with remaining parts taken from reference TRBV19 and TRBJ2-2, reads DGGITQSPKYLFRKEGQNVTLSCEQNLNHDAMYWYRQDPGQGLRLIYYSQIVNDFQKGDIAEGYSVSREKKESFPLTVTSAQKNPTAFYLCASSTGGGELFFGEGSRLTVL.

The rearrangement joins TRBV5-6 to TRBJ2-3; no clear D. CDR3 length equals 14 residues. Germline V gene sequence: CDR1 SGHDT, CDR2 YYEEEE. The V and J ends lost 4 bases and 4 bases respectively, with 13 bases between them. Written as DNA, the CDR3 is TGTGCCAGCAGCAAGACTGGCACGGCAGATACGCAGTATTTT. Residues: CASSKTGTADTQYF.

This rearrangement joins TRBV5-6 to TRBJ2-2, with TRBD2 identical over 7 bases. Germline values: CDR1 SGHDT, CDR2 YYEEEE. V gave up 0 bases and J gave up 4 bases; unmatched junction bases: 12. This CDR3 is 18 amino acids long. The DNA of the CDR3 is TGTGCCAGCAGCTTGGCCCTTAGACTTCGCGGGAGCACCGGGGAGCTGTTTTTT. It is translated as CASSLALRLRGSTGELFF.

The chain's CDR3 is CASSFDLQSRVSSNQPQHF. The CDR3, as DNA: TGTGCCAGCAGCTTCGACCTACAAAGCCGCGTTAGCAGCAATCAGCCCCAGCATTTT. The chain combines TRBV7-8 with TRBJ1-5; D not certain. Germline-derived CDR1 and CDR2 are SGHVS and FQNEAQ. V was cut by 3 bases and J by 1 base, with 22 bases left in between. The CDR3 is made up of 19 amino acids. The full variable domain, rest sourced from reference TRBV7-8 and TRBJ1-5, is GAGVSQSPRYKVAKRGQDVALRCDPISGHVSLFWYQQALGQGPEFLTYFQNEAQLDKSGLPSDRFFAERPEGSVSTLKIQRTQQEDSAVYLCASSFDLQSRVSSNQPQHFGDGTRLSIL.